Listed here are 10 T cell receptor beta chains from one sample, sequenced in a study of neurological immune-mediated disorders. TCRdb independently ran MiXCR on the 5' RACE reads; one entry per CDR3 protein. The data hold about 74,000 distinct CDR3 sequences, with less than 5.5% observed a single time. Sequencing was done on a sample of PBMCs. The receptor set was obtained from a man between 18 and 29 years old with multiple sclerosis.

This clonotype was observed many times. The rearrangement joins TRBV5-1 to TRBJ2-5, with a possible D match to TRBD2 (7 bases). V lost 4 bases, J lost 1 base, and 11 bases lay in between. Germline values: CDR1 SGHRS, CDR2 YFSETQ. This CDR3 is built from 14 residues. For the CDR3, the DNA is TGCGCCAGCAGCCGCGGGGGCCCCCAAGAGACCCAGTACTTC. It translates to CASSRGGPQETQYF.

This clonotype was seen ten or more times. The chain employs TRBV20-1 and TRBJ2-1, with D unclear. The germline V gene encodes CDR1 DFQATT and CDR2 SNEGSKA (reference sequence). CDR3 length: 10 amino acids. The V end was cut by 3 bases, the J end by 5 bases, with 2 bases between. CDR3 protein: CSARHNEQFF. The CDR3 bases are TGCAGTGCTAGGCACAATGAGCAGTTCTTC.

This clonotype was seen ten or more times. This chain links TRBV20-1 with TRBJ2-7; 8 bases map to TRBD2. The CDR3 extends over 15 amino acids. Germline V lookup: CDR1 DFQATT, CDR2 SNEGSKA (reference sequence). Unmatched junction bases numbered 8, after V lost 0 bases and J lost 4 bases. This chain's CDR3 is CSARDRASGPYEQYF. The CDR3 DNA is TGCAGTGCTAGAGATCGGGCTAGCGGGCCATACGAGCAGTACTTC.

This clonotype was counted ten times or more. The CDR3: CASSLVAWGGASTGELFF. CDR3 nucleotides: TGTGCCAGCAGCTTAGTGGCTTGGGGTGGAGCTAGCACCGGGGAGCTGTTTTTT. The chain recombines TRBV7-2 with TRBJ2-2; D gene uncertain. The CDR3 extends over 18 amino acids. V was cut by 1 base and J by 4 bases, with 19 bases left in between. Germline-derived CDR1 and CDR2 are SGHTA and FQGNSA.

This clonotype was recorded many times. The chain joins TRBV6-2 or TRBV6-3 to TRBJ1-1; D is ambiguous. Germline V gene sequence: CDR1 MNHEY, CDR2 SVGEGT. This CDR3 is 13 amino acids long. The ends were cut back, 0 bases at V and 2 bases at J, with 4 bases in the middle. The CDR3 region is CASSYSTNTEAFF. CDR3 bases: TGTGCCAGCAGTTACTCAACCAACACTGAAGCTTTCTTT.

Many counts were recorded for this clonotype. One junction end does not reproduce the germline sequence, and a read error may be involved. The chain employs TRBV5-1 and TRBJ1-3; 7 bases agree with TRBD1. CDR3 length: 16 residues. Germline V gene lookup returns CDR1 SGHRS and CDR2 YFSETQ. This CDR3 reads CASSLDQGGPGKTIYF. The CDR3 coding sequence is TGCGCCAGCAGCTTGGATCAGGGGGGGCCTGGAAAAACCATATATTTT.

This clonotype was seen many times. The V call is TRBV18, the J call TRBJ1-2, with TRBD1 matching over 7 bases. The CDR3 loop spans 13 amino acids. The J segment lost 6 bases and the V segment lost 3 bases, leaving 4 bases of the junction unmatched. Germline CDR1 reads KGHSH; CDR2 reads LQKENI. The CDR3 DNA sequence: TGTGCCAGCTCACCGGGCCAGGGGGATGGCTACACCTTC. Amino acid sequence: CASSPGQGDGYTF.

The sample holds many counts of this clonotype. The gene calls are TRBV5-1 and TRBJ2-4; D possibly corresponds to TRBD1 (5 bases). There are 17 residues in the CDR3. V was clipped by 3 bases and J by 0 bases, with 16 bases between them. The V gene's germline CDR1 is SGHRS and CDR2 YFSETQ. CDR3 residues: CASSSTDSALAKNIQYF. The CDR3 bases are TGCGCCAGCAGCTCAACCGACAGCGCCCTAGCCAAAAACATTCAGTACTTC.

This clonotype was seen at least ten times. V usage is TRBV20-1 and J usage is TRBJ2-2, with 10 bases fitting TRBD1. V gave up 6 bases and J gave up 5 bases; unmatched junction bases: 6. CDR3 size: 14 residues. The germline V gene has CDR1 DFQATT and CDR2 SNEGSKA (reference sequence). CDR3 residues: CSALDRGRTGELFF. CDR3 coding DNA: TGCAGTGCCCTCGACAGGGGGCGTACCGGGGAGCTGTTTTTT.

On this clonotype itself: A junction boundary mismatches the germline segment, possibly from a read error. This chain joins TRBV6-2 or TRBV6-3 and TRBJ1-5; D not resolved. The CDR3 length is 12 residues. The germline V gene has CDR1 MNHEY and CDR2 SVGEGT. This CDR3 is CASSSNNQPQNF. DNA of the CDR3: TGTGCCAGCTCTTCAAACAATCAGCCCCAGAATTTT.